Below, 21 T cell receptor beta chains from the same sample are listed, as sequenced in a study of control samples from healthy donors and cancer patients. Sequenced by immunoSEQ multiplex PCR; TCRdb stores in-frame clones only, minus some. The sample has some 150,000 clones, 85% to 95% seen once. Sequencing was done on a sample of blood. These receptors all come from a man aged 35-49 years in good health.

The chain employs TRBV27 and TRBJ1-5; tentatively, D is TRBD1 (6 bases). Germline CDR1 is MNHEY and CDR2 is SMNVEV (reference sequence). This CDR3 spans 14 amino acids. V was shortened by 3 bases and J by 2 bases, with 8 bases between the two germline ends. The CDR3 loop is CASSFYRGNQPQHF. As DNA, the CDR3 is TGTGCCAGCAGTTTTTACAGGGGCAATCAGCCCCAGCATTTT.

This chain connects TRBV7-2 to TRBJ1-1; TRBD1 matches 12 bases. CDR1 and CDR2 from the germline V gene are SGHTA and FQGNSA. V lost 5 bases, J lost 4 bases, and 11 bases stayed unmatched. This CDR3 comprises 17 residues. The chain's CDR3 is CASSPTGTGGSGTEAFF. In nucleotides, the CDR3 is TGTGCCAGCAGCCCAACCGGGACAGGGGGCTCAGGCACTGAAGCTTTCTTT.

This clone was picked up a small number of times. In DNA, the CDR3 is TGTGCCAGCAGCGCCAGCCGGGACAACTATGGCTACACCTTC. Encoded protein: CASSASRDNYGYTF. This rearrangement joins TRBV11-2 to TRBJ1-2, with D possibly matching TRBD1 (5 bases). Deletions cut 5 bases from V and 2 bases from J, with 12 bases between. CDR3 length equals 14 residues. Germline assignment: CDR1 SGHAT and CDR2 FQNNGV.

CDR3 loop: CASSPTTGTSGNTIYF. Here the CDR3 DNA reads TGTGCCAGCAGCCCAACCACAGGGACCTCTGGAAACACCATATATTTT. The gene calls are TRBV7-6 and TRBJ1-3; perhaps TRBD1 as D (6 bases). Trimming left V 5 bases short and J 0 bases short, with 14 bases between. Germline V gene data show CDR1 as SGHVS and CDR2 as FNYEAQ. The CDR3 is 16 amino acids.

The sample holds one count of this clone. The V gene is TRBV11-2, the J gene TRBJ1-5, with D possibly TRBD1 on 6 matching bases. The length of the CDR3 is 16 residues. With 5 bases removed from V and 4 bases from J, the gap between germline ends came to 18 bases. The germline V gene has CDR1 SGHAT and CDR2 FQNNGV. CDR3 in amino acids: CASSLGHRGPNQPQHF. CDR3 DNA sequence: TGTGCCAGCAGCCTGGGACATCGGGGACCGAATCAGCCCCAGCATTTT.

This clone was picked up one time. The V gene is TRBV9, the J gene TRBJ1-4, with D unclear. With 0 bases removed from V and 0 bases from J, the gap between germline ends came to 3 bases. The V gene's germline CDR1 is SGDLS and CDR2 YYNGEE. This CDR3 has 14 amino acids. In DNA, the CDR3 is TGTGCCAGCAGCGTAGCTCCAACTAATGAAAAACTGTTTTTT. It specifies CASSVAPTNEKLFF.

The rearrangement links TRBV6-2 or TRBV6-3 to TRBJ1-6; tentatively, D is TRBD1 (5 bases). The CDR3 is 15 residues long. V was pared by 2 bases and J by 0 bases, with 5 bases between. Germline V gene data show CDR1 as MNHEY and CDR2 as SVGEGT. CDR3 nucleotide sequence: TGTGCCAGCAGTTACGACAGCTCCTATAATTCACCCCTCCACTTT. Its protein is CASSYDSSYNSPLHF.

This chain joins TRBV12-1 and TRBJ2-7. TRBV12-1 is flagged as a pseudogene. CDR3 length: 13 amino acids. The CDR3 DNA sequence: TGTGCCAGCAGCTTTGCGCGAAGGCTCGAGCAGTACTTC. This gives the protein CASSFARRLEQYF.

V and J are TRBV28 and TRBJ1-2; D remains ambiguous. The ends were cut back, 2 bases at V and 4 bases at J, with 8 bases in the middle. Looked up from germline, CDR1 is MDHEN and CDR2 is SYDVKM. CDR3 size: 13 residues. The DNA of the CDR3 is TGTGCCAGCAGTTTAGGTCACAGCTATGGCTACACCTTC. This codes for CASSLGHSYGYTF.

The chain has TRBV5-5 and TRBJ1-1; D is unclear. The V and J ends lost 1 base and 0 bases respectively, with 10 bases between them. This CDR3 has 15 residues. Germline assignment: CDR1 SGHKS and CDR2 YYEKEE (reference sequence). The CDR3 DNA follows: TGTGCCAGCAGCTTGCTGGGCAGCATGAACACTGAAGCTTTCTTT. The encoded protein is CASSLLGSMNTEAFF.

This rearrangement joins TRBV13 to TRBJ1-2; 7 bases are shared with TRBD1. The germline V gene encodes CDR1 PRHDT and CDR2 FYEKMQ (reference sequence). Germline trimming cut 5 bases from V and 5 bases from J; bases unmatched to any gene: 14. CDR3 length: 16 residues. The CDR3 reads CASSETGTAKVYGYTF. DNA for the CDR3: TGTGCCAGCAGCGAAACCGGGACAGCCAAGGTATATGGCTACACCTTC.

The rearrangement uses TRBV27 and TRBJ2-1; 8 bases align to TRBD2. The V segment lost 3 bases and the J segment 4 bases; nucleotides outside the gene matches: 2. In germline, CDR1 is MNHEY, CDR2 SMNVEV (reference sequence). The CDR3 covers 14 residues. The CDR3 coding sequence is TGTGCCAGCAGTTTTAGCGGGATTTACAATGAGCAGTTCTTC. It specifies CASSFSGIYNEQFF.

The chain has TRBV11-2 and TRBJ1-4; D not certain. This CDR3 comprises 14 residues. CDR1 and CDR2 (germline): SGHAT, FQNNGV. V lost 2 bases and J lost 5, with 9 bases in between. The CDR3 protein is CASSLNVGNEKLFF. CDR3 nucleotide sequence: TGTGCCAGCAGCTTAAATGTGGGGAATGAAAAACTGTTTTTT.

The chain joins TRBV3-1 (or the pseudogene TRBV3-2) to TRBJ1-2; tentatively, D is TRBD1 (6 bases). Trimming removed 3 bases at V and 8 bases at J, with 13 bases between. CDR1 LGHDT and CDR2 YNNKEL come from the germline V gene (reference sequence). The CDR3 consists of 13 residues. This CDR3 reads CASSQLRDKGYTF. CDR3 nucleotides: TGTGCCAGCAGCCAGCTCCGGGACAAGGGCTACACCTTC.

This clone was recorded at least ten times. As DNA, the CDR3 is TGTGCCAGCGGTGGACAGAATTATTCACCCCTCCACTTT. Its translation is CASGGQNYSPLHF. This chain joins TRBV7-2 and TRBJ1-6; possibly TRBD1 for D (6 bases). The CDR3 covers 13 residues. V was clipped by 8 bases and J by 8 bases, with 13 bases between them. CDR1 SGHTA and CDR2 FQGNSA come from the germline V gene.

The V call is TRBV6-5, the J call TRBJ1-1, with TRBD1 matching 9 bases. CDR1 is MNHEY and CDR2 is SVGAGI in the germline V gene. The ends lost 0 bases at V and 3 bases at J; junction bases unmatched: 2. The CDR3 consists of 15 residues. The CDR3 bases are TGTGCCAGCAGTTACTCGAACAGGGGGCACACTGAAGCTTTCTTT. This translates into CASSYSNRGHTEAFF.

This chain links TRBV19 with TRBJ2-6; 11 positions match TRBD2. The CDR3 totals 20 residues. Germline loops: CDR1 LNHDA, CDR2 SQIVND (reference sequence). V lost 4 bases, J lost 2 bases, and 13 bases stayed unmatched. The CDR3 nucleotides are TGTGCCAGTAGTAGGTTCCCACCGGGACTAGCGGTTCCTGGGGCCAACGTCCTGACTTTC. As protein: CASSRFPPGLAVPGANVLTF.

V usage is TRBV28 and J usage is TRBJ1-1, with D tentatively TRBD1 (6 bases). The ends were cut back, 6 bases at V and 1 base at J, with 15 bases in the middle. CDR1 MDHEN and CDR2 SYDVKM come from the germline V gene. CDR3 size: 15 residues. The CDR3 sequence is CASRPRKTGNTEAFF. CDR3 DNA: TGTGCCAGCAGGCCGCGGAAGACAGGGAACACTGAAGCTTTCTTT.

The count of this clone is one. CDR3 in DNA: TGTGCCAGCAGCCACTGGACCTTGGGGAACACCATATATTTT. Protein sequence: CASSHWTLGNTIYF. The gene calls are TRBV14 and TRBJ1-3; no firm D call. V was trimmed by 3 bases and J by 7 bases, leaving 13 bases between them. This CDR3 is 14 amino acids long. Germline lookup yields CDR1 SGHDN and CDR2 FVKESK. The complete variable domain, with remaining parts taken from reference TRBV14 and TRBJ1-3, reads EAGVTQFPSHSVIEKGQTVTLRCDPISGHDNLYWYRRVMGKEIKFLLHFVKESKQDESGMPNNRFLAERTGGTYSTLKVQPAELEDSGVYFCASSHWTLGNTIYFGEGSWLTVV.

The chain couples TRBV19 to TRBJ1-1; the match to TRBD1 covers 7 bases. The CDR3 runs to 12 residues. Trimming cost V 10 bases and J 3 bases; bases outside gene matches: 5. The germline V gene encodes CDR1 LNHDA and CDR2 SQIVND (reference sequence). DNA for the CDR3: TGTGCCACAGGGGGTTTGGACACTGAAGCTTTCTTT. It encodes CATGGLDTEAFF.

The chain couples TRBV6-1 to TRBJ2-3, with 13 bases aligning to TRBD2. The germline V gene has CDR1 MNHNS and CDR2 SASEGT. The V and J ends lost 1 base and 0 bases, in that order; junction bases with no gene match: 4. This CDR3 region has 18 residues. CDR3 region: CASSEDRTSGGSTDTQYF. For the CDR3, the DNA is TGTGCCAGCAGTGAAGATAGGACTAGCGGGGGTAGCACAGATACGCAGTATTTT.